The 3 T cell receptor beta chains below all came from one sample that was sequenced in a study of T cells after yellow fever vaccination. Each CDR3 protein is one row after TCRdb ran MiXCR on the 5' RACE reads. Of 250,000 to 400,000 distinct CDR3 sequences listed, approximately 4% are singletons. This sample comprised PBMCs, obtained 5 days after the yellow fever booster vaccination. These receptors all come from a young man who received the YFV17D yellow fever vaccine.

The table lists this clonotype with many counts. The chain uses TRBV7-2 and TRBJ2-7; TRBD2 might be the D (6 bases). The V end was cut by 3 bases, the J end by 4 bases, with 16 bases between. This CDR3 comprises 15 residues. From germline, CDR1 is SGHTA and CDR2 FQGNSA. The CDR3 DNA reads TGTGCCAGCAGCTTTCAGCGGGCTGGGCGGTACGAGCAGTACTTC. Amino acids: CASSFQRAGRYEQYF.

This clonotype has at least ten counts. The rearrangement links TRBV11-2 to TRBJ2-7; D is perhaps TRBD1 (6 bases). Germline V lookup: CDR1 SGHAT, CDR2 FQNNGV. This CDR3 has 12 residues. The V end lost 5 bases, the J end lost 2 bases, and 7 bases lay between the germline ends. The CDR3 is CASSPGAYEQYV. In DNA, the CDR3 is TGTGCCAGCAGCCCAGGGGCCTACGAGCAGTACGTC.

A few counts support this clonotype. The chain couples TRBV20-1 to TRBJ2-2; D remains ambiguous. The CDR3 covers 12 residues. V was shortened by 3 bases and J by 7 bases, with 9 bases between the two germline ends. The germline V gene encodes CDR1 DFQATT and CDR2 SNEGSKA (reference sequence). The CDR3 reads CSASIWGGELFF. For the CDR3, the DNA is TGCAGTGCTAGCATCTGGGGCGGGGAGCTGTTTTTT.